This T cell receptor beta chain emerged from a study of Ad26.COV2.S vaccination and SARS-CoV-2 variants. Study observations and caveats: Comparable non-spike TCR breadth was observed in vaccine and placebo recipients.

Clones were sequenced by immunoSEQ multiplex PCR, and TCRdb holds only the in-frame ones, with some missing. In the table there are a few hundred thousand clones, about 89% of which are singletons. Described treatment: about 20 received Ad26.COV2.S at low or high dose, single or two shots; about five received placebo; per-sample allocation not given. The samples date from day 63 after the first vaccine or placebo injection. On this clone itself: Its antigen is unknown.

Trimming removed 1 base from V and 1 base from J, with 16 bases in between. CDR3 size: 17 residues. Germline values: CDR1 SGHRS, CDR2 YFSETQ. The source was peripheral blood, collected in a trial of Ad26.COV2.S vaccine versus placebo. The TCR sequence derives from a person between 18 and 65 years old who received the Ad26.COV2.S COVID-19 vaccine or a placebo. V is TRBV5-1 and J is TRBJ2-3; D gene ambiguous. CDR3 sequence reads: CASSLPSRTSGTDTQYF. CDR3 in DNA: TGCGCCAGCAGCTTGCCGTCTAGGACCTCTGGCACAGATACGCAGTATTTT. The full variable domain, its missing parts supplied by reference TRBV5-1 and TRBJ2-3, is KAGVTQTPRYLIKTRGQQVTLSCSPISGHRSVSWYQQTPGQGLQFLFEYFSETQRNKGNFPGRFSGRQFSNSRSEMNVSTLELGDSALYLCASSLPSRTSGTDTQYFGPGTRLTVL.